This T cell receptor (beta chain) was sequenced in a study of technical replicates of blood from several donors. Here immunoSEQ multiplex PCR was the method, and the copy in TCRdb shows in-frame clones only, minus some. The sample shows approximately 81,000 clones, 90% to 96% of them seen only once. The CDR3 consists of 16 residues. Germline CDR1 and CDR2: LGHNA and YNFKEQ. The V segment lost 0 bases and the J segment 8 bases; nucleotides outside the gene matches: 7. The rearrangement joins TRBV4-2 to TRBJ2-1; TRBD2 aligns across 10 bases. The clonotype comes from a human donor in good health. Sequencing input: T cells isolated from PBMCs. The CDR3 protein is CASSQDPSGRTDEQFF. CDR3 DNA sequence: TGTGCCAGCAGCCAAGATCCTAGCGGGAGAACCGATGAGCAGTTCTTC.